This T cell receptor (beta chain) was captured in a study of graft-versus-host responses after intestinal transplantation. On the study more broadly: The whole recipient group had anti-thymocyte globulin induction followed by tacrolimus and steroids for 2 to 3 years.

The trim removed 4 bases at V and 5 bases at J, leaving 6 bases unmatched. The CDR3 extends over 15 amino acids. CDR1 is SGHDT, CDR2 YYEEEE, per germline. Measured with immunoSEQ multiplex PCR; TCRdb has only the in-frame clones, and not every one. The sample includes some 13,000 clones, around 80% of them seen just once. This clonotype was obtained from a human patient who received an intestinal transplant, so some T cells may come from the graft donor. The rearrangement joins TRBV5-6 to TRBJ2-3; 11 bases map to TRBD2. This specimen was PBMCs, taken approximately 120 days after transplant. CDR3 loop: CASSPAGLAGDTQYF. CDR3 coding DNA: TGTGCCAGCAGCCCGGCAGGACTAGCGGGAGATACGCAGTATTTT.